This T cell receptor beta chain is from a study of blood T cell repertoires in COVID-19. Study-level background: The study drew acute and convalescent COVID-19 samples from the United States, Italy and Spain. PBMCs, B-cell-depleted T cells, or T cells provided the cDNA or gDNA that made up the material.

Per the study methods: Amplification of reference gene primers was used by the study to estimate nucleated cell counts. The protocol was immunoSEQ multiplex PCR, while the TCRdb copy is restricted to in-frame clones and leaves out a portion. V and J calls and clone size come straight from that table; D and trimming were deduced from the DNA. The table records 240,000 or so clones, approximately 83% of them present only once. This CDR3 spans 17 amino acids. V shed 7 bases and J shed 1 base, with 19 bases lying between them. Germline V lookup: CDR1 SNHLY, CDR2 FYNNEI. The sequence came from a woman under 40 who had recovered from COVID-19. The source material was peripheral blood. V usage is TRBV2 and J usage is TRBJ1-4; TRBD1 is a possible D gene (6 bases). CDR3 loop: CASKITGSGVTNEKLFF. The CDR3 DNA sequence: TGTGCCAGCAAAATTACAGGGTCAGGTGTAACTAATGAAAAACTGTTTTTT.